This passage covers 29 T cell receptor beta chains from one sample sequenced in a study of T cells expressing NK-cell markers. TCRdb re-called the 5' RACE reads and gives one entry per CDR3 protein, without DNA. Its clone listing holds about 380,000 distinct CDR3 sequences. Sequenced material: blood T cells: a sorted CD56 or NKG2C T cell subset, CD4+ or CD8+ T cells, or bulk PBMC T cells (not recorded which). The source of these receptors is a man aged 18-70 years in good health.

This rearrangement joins TRBV6-1 to TRBJ1-1; TCRdb's D call, TRBD1, is unchecked because there is no DNA. Per germline, CDR1 MNHNS and CDR2 SASEGT. The CDR3 runs 16 residues. The CDR3 region is CASSRPGQGLNTEAFF.

The gene calls are TRBV30 and TRBJ1-2; the TRBD1 assignment by TCRdb is unverifiable without DNA. From germline, CDR1 is GTSNPN and CDR2 SVGIG (reference sequence). The CDR3 runs 13 residues. The CDR3 protein is CASRGWGIYGYTF.

The V call is TRBV18, the J call TRBJ2-1. This CDR3 contains 15 residues. Germline V lookup: CDR1 KGHSH, CDR2 LQKENI. The CDR3: CASSPLSSSYNEQFF.

J is TRBJ2-3 and V is TRBV7-2. The germline V gene encodes CDR1 SGHTA and CDR2 FQGNSA. CDR3 length equals 14 residues. This CDR3 reads CATQVAPSTDTQYF.

The chain uses TRBV6-2 or TRBV6-3 and TRBJ2-1; checking the TCRdb D call of TRBD1 is not possible without DNA. This CDR3 has 19 residues. CDR1 and CDR2 (germline): MNHEY, SVGEGT. The chain's CDR3 is CASSYRQGAILLSYNEQFF.

The J gene is TRBJ2-5, the V gene TRBV9; TCRdb selects TRBD1, and the lack of DNA leaves this call unchecked. CDR3 size: 15 residues. Germline CDR1 is SGDLS and CDR2 is YYNGEE. The CDR3 loop reads CASSVSTGYQETQYF.

The chain is built from TRBV19 and TRBJ2-3; TCRdb outputs TRBD2, but without DNA this stays unchecked. CDR1 and CDR2 (germline): LNHDA, SQIVND (reference sequence). The CDR3 sequence is 14 residues long. CDR3 loop: CASKERGLTDTQYF.

The CDR3 loop reads CASRDGWGFSNSPLHF. The chain uses TRBV6-1 and TRBJ1-6. From germline, CDR1 is MNHNS and CDR2 SASEGT. The CDR3 sequence is 16 residues long.

The gene calls are TRBV7-2 and TRBJ1-1; the TCRdb D gene call, TRBD1, has no DNA to confirm it. This CDR3 has 15 amino acids. Germline CDR1 is SGHTA and CDR2 is FQGNSA. The CDR3 sequence: CASSPQVGGGFEAFF.

The chain joins TRBV19 to TRBJ2-1; TCRdb calls TRBD2, which cannot be checked without DNA. Germline V gene data show CDR1 as LNHDA and CDR2 as SQIVND (reference sequence). This CDR3 has 14 residues. The CDR3 spells CASSISGTSDEQFF. Filled out from reference TRBV19 and TRBJ2-1, the complete variable domain reads DGGITQSPKYLFRKEGQNVTLSCEQNLNHDAMYWYRQDPGQGLRLIYYSQIVNDFQKGDIAEGYSVSREKKESFPLTVTSAQKNPTAFYLCASSISGTSDEQFFGPGTRLTVL.

The chain uses TRBV29-1 and TRBJ1-2; lacking DNA, the TRBD1 call made by TCRdb goes unchecked. CDR3 length equals 14 residues. Looked up from germline, CDR1 is SQVTM and CDR2 is ANQGSEA. The CDR3 sequence is CSVEVLTGTGGYTF.

This chain connects TRBV12-3 or TRBV12-4 to TRBJ1-5; TCRdb returns TRBD1, unconfirmable since there is no DNA. There are 13 residues in the CDR3. The CDR3 region is CASSGTYNQPQHF.

V usage is TRBV5-1 and J usage is TRBJ2-2; no DNA is available, so the TRBD2 call from TCRdb remains unchecked. The CDR3 runs 17 residues. Per germline, CDR1 SGHRS and CDR2 YFSETQ. CDR3 residues: CASSLGHNALDTGELFF.

V and J are TRBV12-3 or TRBV12-4 and TRBJ2-7; TCRdb's assignment of TRBD2 cannot be checked, as there is no DNA. The CDR3 totals 15 residues. The CDR3 loop reads CASSLGDYITYEQYF.

The J gene is TRBJ1-2, the V gene TRBV11-3; the D gene TCRdb calls, TRBD1, cannot be checked with no DNA. This CDR3 has 13 residues. CDR1 is SGHNT, CDR2 YENEEA, per germline. The CDR3 protein is CASSLDTGDGYTF.

The rearrangement links TRBV11-2 to TRBJ2-7; checking the TCRdb D call of TRBD2 is not possible without DNA. Germline CDR1 reads SGHAT; CDR2 reads FQNNGV. The CDR3 loop spans 17 amino acids. The CDR3 sequence: CASSLDRRGPRFGEQYF.

CDR3 protein: CASSTGNLGQPQHF. The chain is built from TRBV7-8 and TRBJ1-5; TCRdb's D gene call, TRBD1, goes unchecked for lack of DNA. This CDR3 spans 14 amino acids. Germline V gene sequence: CDR1 SGHVS, CDR2 FQNEAQ.

This chain connects TRBV5-5 to TRBJ2-1; TCRdb's D gene call, TRBD2, goes unchecked for lack of DNA. This CDR3 has 12 residues. Germline V gene lookup returns CDR1 SGHKS and CDR2 YYEKEE (reference sequence). Here the CDR3 reads CASSLEGLRLFF. Full variable domain (missing parts from reference TRBV5-5 and TRBJ2-1): DAGVTQSPTHLIKTRGQQVTLRCSPISGHKSVSWYQQVLGQGPQFIFQYYEKEERGRGNFPDRFSARQFPNYSSELNVNALLLGDSALYLCASSLEGLRLFFGPGTRLTVL.

This chain connects TRBV6-1 to TRBJ1-2; the TCRdb D gene call, TRBD1, has no DNA to confirm it. This CDR3 region has 15 residues. CDR1 and CDR2 (germline): MNHNS, SASEGT. The CDR3 reads CASSEGSAGEEGYTF.

V is TRBV9 and J is TRBJ2-1; the TCRdb call, TRBD1, lacks DNA for checking. CDR3 length: 16 residues. Germline loops: CDR1 SGDLS, CDR2 YYNGEE. The CDR3 here is CASSAYRGGGGVEQFF.

The chain links TRBV5-1 to TRBJ1-6. Germline-derived CDR1 and CDR2 are SGHRS and YFSETQ. The CDR3 has 13 residues. CDR3 amino acids: CASSLTDNSPLHF.

This chain links TRBV7-8 with TRBJ2-1. Germline CDR1 reads SGHVS; CDR2 reads FQNEAQ. The CDR3 contains 15 residues. The chain's CDR3 is CASSLGKSSYNEQFF.

V usage is TRBV19 and J usage is TRBJ1-6. CDR3 size: 13 residues. Germline CDR1 is LNHDA and CDR2 is SQIVND (reference sequence). The CDR3 sequence: CATRREGNSPLHF.

The rearrangement links TRBV3-1 to TRBJ2-1; as DNA is missing, the TRBD2 call by TCRdb cannot be tested. The CDR3 is 16 residues long. The germline CDR1 and CDR2 sequences are LGHDT and YNNKEL (reference sequence). The CDR3 here is CASSSRTSGDYNEQFF.

The gene calls are TRBV7-9 and TRBJ2-1. The CDR3 covers 13 residues. Germline assignment: CDR1 SEHNR and CDR2 FQNEAQ (reference sequence). CDR3 residues: CASSGAQTVEQFF.

The chain employs TRBV20-1 and TRBJ2-5; no DNA is available, so the TRBD2 call from TCRdb remains unchecked. Germline CDR1 and CDR2: DFQATT and SNEGSKA (reference sequence). The CDR3 spans 13 residues. CDR3 in amino acids: CSARDASGSAQYF.

The chain links TRBV18 to TRBJ1-5; TCRdb indicates TRBD1, and absent DNA this call remains unverified. Germline-derived CDR1 and CDR2 are KGHSH and LQKENI. The CDR3 contains 14 residues. CDR3 in amino acids: CASSSTGRNQPQHF.

The chain uses TRBV3-1 and TRBJ2-1; the TCRdb call, TRBD2, lacks DNA for checking. This CDR3 contains 13 residues. The germline V gene encodes CDR1 LGHDT and CDR2 YNNKEL (reference sequence). This CDR3 is CASTVAGGSEQFF.

V usage is TRBV3-1 and J usage is TRBJ2-1; TCRdb names TRBD2, which stays unverified in the absence of DNA. Germline assignment: CDR1 LGHDT and CDR2 YNNKEL (reference sequence). The CDR3 is 16 residues long. The CDR3: CASSKSGGVKYNEQFF.